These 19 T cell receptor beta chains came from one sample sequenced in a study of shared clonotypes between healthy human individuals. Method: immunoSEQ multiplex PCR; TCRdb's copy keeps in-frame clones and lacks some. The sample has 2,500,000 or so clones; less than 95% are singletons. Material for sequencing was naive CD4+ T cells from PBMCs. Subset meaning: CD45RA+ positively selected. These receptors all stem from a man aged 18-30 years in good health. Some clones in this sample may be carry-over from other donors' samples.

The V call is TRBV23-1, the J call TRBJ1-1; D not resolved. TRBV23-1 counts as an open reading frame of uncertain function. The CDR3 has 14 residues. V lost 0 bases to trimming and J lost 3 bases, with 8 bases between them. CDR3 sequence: CASSQSSRDTEAFF. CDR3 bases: TGCGCCAGCAGTCAATCTTCCCGGGACACTGAAGCTTTCTTT.

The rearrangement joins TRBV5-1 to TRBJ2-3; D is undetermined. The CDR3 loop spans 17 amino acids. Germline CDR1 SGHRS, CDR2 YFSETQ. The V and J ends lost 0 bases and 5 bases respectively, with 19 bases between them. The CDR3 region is CASSLEGVGSLVDTQYF. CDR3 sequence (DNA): TGCGCCAGCAGCTTGGAAGGAGTAGGTTCTTTGGTAGATACGCAGTATTTT.

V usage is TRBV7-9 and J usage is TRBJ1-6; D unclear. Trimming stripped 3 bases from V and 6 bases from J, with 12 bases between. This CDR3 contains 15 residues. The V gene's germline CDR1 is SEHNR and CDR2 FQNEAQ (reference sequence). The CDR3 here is CASSFFDNRNSPLHF. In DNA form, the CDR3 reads TGTGCCAGCAGCTTTTTTGACAACCGTAATTCACCCCTCCACTTT.

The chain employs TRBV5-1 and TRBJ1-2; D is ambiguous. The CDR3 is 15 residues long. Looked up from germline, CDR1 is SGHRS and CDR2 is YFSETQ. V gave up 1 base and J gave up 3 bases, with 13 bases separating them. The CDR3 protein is CASSLMELGDYGYTF. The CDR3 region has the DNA TGCGCCAGCAGCTTGATGGAATTGGGCGACTATGGCTACACCTTC.

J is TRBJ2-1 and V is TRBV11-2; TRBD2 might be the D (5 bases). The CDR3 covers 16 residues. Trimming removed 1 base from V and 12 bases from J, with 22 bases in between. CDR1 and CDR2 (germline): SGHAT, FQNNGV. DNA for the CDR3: TGTGCCAGCAGCTTAGGAAGCGGAGCACAATGGTTGGTGCAGTTCTTC. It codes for CASSLGSGAQWLVQFF.

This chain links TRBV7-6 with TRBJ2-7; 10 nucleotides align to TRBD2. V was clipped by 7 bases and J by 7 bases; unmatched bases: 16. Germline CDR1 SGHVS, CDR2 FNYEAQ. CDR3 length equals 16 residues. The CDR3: CASNFNPPSGGCEQYF. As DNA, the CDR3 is TGTGCCAGCAACTTTAACCCGCCTAGCGGGGGCTGTGAGCAGTACTTC.

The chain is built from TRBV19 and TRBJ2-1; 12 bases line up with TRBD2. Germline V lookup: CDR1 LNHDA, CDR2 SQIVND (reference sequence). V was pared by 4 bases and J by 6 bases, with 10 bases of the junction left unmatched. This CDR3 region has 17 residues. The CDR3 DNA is TGTGCCAGTAGTACCCACCCTAGCGGGAGGGCCCTCAATGAGCAGTTCTTC. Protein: CASSTHPSGRALNEQFF. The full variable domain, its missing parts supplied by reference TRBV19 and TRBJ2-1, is DGGITQSPKYLFRKEGQNVTLSCEQNLNHDAMYWYRQDPGQGLRLIYYSQIVNDFQKGDIAEGYSVSREKKESFPLTVTSAQKNPTAFYLCASSTHPSGRALNEQFFGPGTRLTVL.

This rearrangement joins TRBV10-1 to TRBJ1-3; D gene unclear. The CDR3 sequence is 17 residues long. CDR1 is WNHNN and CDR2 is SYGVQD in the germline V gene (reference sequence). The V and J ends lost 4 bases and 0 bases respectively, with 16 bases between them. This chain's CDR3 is CASSGWTDQTSGNTIYF. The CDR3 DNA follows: TGCGCCAGCAGTGGGTGGACCGACCAGACCTCTGGAAACACCATATATTTT.

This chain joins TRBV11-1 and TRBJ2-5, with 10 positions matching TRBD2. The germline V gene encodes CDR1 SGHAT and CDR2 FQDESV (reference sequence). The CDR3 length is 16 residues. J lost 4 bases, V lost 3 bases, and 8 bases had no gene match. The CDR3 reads CASSFTSGAGSETQYF. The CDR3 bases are TGTGCCAGCAGCTTTACTAGCGGGGCAGGTTCAGAGACCCAGTACTTC. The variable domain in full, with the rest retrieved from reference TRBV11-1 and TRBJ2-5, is EAEVAQSPRYKITEKSQAVAFWCDPISGHATLYWYRQILGQGPELLVQFQDESVVDDSQLPKDRFSAERLKGVDSTLKIQPAELGDSAMYLCASSFTSGAGSETQYFGPGTRLLVL.

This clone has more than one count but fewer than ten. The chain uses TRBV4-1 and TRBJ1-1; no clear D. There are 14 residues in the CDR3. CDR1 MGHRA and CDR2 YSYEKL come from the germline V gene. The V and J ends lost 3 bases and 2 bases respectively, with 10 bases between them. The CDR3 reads CASSHKAGNTEAFF. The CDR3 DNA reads TGCGCCAGCAGCCACAAAGCAGGTAACACTGAAGCTTTCTTT.

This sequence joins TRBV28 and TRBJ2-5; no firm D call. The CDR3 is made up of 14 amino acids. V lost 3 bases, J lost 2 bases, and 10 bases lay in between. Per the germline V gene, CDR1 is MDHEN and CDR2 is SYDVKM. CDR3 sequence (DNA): TGTGCCAGCAGTTTGAGCTTAGCTCAAGAGACCCAGTACTTC. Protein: CASSLSLAQETQYF.

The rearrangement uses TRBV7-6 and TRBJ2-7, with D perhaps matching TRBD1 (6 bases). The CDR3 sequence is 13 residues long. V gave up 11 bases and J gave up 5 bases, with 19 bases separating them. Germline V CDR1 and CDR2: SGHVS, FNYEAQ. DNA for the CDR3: TGTGCCTTTCCGACTCTCAGGGGCCACGAGCAGTACTTC. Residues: CAFPTLRGHEQYF.

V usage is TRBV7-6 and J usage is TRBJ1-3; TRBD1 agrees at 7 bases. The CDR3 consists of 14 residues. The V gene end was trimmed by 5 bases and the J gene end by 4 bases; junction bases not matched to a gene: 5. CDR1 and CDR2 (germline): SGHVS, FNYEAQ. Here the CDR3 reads CASSLQGPGNTIYF. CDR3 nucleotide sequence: TGTGCCAGCAGCCTACAGGGGCCAGGAAACACCATATATTTT. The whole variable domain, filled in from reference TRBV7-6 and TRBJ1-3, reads GAGVSQSPRYKVTKRGQDVALRCDPISGHVSLYWYRQALGQGPEFLTYFNYEAQQDKSGLPNDRFSAERPEGSISTLTIQRTEQRDSAMYRCASSLQGPGNTIYFGEGSWLTVV.

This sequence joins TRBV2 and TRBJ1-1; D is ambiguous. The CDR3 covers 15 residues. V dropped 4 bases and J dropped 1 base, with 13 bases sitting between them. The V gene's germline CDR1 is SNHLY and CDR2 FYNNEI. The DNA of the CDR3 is TGTGCCAGCAGTGCGTTTGGAACAGCGAACACTGAAGCTTTCTTT. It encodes CASSAFGTANTEAFF.

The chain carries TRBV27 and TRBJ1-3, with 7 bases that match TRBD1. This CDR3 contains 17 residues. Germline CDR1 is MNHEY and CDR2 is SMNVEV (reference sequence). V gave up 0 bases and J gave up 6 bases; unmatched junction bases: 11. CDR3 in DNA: TGTGCCAGCAGTTTATCGGGCGACAGGGTGCGCCTAAACACCATATATTTT. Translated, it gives CASSLSGDRVRLNTIYF.

In DNA form, the CDR3 reads TGTGCCAGCAGCGTATCGGAGAACACTGAAGCTTTCTTT. Amino acid sequence: CASSVSENTEAFF. The chain is built from TRBV7-3 and TRBJ1-1; D ambiguous. Germline V CDR1 and CDR2: SGHTA, FQGTGA. This CDR3 has 13 amino acids. V lost 5 bases and J 1 base, leaving 8 bases between the germline ends.

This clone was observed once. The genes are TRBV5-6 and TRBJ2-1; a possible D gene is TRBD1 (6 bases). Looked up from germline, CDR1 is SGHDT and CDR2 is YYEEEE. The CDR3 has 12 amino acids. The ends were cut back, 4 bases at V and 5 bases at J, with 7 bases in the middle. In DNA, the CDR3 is TGTGCCAGCAGCCGGACAGACAATGAGCAGTTCTTC. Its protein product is CASSRTDNEQFF.

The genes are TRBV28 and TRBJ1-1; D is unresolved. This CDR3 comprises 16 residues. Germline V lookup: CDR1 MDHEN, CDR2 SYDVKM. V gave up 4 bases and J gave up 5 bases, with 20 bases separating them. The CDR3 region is CASSSHESRAATEAFF. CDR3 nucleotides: TGTGCCAGCAGTTCACACGAGTCCCGGGCCGCGACTGAAGCTTTCTTT.

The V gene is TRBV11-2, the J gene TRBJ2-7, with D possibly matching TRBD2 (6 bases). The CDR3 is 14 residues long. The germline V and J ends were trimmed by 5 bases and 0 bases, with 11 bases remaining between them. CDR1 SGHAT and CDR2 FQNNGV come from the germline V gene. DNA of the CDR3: TGTGCCAGCAGCGTAGCGGCAAACTCCTACGAGCAGTACTTC. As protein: CASSVAANSYEQYF.